This passage covers 30 T cell receptor beta chains from one sample sequenced in a study of CD8+ T cells in alopecia areata. As the sequencing template, cDNA was produced by extracting RNA and reverse transcribing it. Assay: immunoSEQ multiplex PCR; the TCRdb copy retains only in-frame clones and omits some. The repertoire holds 100,000 to 130,000 clones, with roughly 64% as singletons. The sequenced sample was CD8+ T cells sorted from blood. All receptors come from a human donor in good health.

The chain is built from TRBV15 and TRBJ2-7, with 7 bases that match TRBD1. Trimming removed 3 bases from V and 3 bases from J; junction bases left unmatched: 8. CDR1 and CDR2 from the germline V gene are LNHNV and YYDKDF (reference sequence). This CDR3 has 15 residues. CDR3 in amino acids: CATSRARGNGYEQYF. The DNA for the CDR3 is TGTGCCACCAGCAGGGCCAGGGGGAACGGCTACGAGCAGTACTTC.

This clone was seen a few times. The chain recombines TRBV29-1 with TRBJ1-1, with D perhaps TRBD1 (6 bases). This CDR3 spans 14 amino acids. Germline CDR1 SQVTM, CDR2 ANQGSEA. The V gene lost 1 base and the J gene lost 7 bases, with 16 bases spanning the gap. The DNA for the CDR3 is TGCAGCGTTGAAGGAGGGGGGTACCAGGGTGAAGCTTTCTTT. Its translation: CSVEGGGYQGEAFF.

The rearrangement links TRBV5-6 to TRBJ2-6; D is perhaps TRBD1 (6 bases). Trimming took off 5 bases at V and 2 bases at J, with 11 bases between the two ends. The germline V gene encodes CDR1 SGHDT and CDR2 YYEEEE. This CDR3 contains 15 residues. The CDR3 sequence is CASRRRGTGANVLTF. The CDR3 DNA reads TGTGCCAGCAGGCGAAGGGGGACTGGGGCCAACGTCCTGACTTTC.

On this clone: The germline gene is not matched at one end of the junction; a read error may be the cause. This chain uses TRBV2 with TRBJ1-5; TRBD1 matches 9 bases. The CDR3 spans 17 residues. Germline loops: CDR1 SNHLY, CDR2 FYNNEI. The CDR3 protein is CASSEGQGLHNNQPQHF. The CDR3 DNA sequence: TGTGCCAGCAGCGAAGGACAGGGGTTGCACAACAATCAGCCCCAGCATTTT.

The chain is built from TRBV27 and TRBJ2-1; no reliable D call. The CDR3 runs 16 residues. Germline V gene data show CDR1 as MNHEY and CDR2 as SMNVEV (reference sequence). Between the trimmed V and J ends, which lost 1 base and 0 bases, there was a span of 10 bases. The CDR3 loop reads CASSLLSQYSYNEQFF. The CDR3, as DNA: TGTGCCAGCAGTTTATTGTCCCAATACTCCTACAATGAGCAGTTCTTC.

There are a few counts of this clone. The rearrangement joins TRBV4-1 to TRBJ1-2, with D possibly being TRBD1 (5 bases). V lost 4 bases, J lost 0 bases, and 12 bases lay in between. CDR1 is MGHRA, CDR2 YSYEKL, per germline. The CDR3 totals 15 residues. CDR3 nucleotide sequence: TGCGCCAGCAGCCCGGGGCAGGAGGCTAACTATGGCTACACCTTC. Encoded protein: CASSPGQEANYGYTF.

The chain combines TRBV28 with TRBJ2-7, with 12 bases matching TRBD1. The germline CDR1 and CDR2 sequences are MDHEN and SYDVKM. V dropped 7 bases and J dropped 3; count of bases not matched to a gene: 4. The CDR3 runs to 14 residues. CDR3 sequence (DNA): TGTGCCAGCACTGGGACAGGGGGCGTCTACGAGCAGTACTTC. Translated: CASTGTGGVYEQYF.

This sequence joins TRBV4-2 and TRBJ2-3, with TRBD2 identical over 7 bases. V lost 6 bases to trimming and J lost 11 bases; unmatched junction nucleotides: 11. CDR1 is LGHNA, CDR2 YNFKEQ, per germline. The CDR3 length is 13 residues. This chain's CDR3 is CASSPESVAGQYF. DNA for the CDR3: TGTGCCAGCAGTCCCGAGAGCGTAGCGGGGCAGTATTTT.

On this clone: Its ends do not fully match the called genes, so a read error is possible. V gene TRBV6-6 combines with J gene TRBJ2-1, with 8 nucleotides matching TRBD2. Per the germline V gene, CDR1 is MNHNY and CDR2 is SVGAGI (reference sequence). The CDR3 extends over 15 amino acids. The CDR3 sequence: CASSDSTGGANEQFF. The CDR3 DNA reads as TGTGCCAGCAGTGACTCTACGGGGGGGGCGAATGAGCAGTTCTTC.

As DNA, the CDR3 is TGTGCCAGCAGCTTGGGGGGAGTCTACGAGCAGTACTTC. This sequence encodes CASSLGGVYEQYF. J is TRBJ2-7 and V is TRBV5-6; D might be TRBD2 (5 bases). The germline V gene encodes CDR1 SGHDT and CDR2 YYEEEE. The CDR3 has 13 amino acids. Between the trimmed V and J ends, which lost 0 bases and 3 bases, there was a span of 7 bases.

The V call is TRBV29-1, the J call TRBJ2-1; perhaps D is TRBD1 or TRBD2 (5 bases each). Trimming took off 0 bases at V and 4 bases at J, with 13 bases between the two ends. This CDR3 region has 15 residues. CDR1 and CDR2 (germline): SQVTM, ANQGSEA. The CDR3: CSVEDPGRGYNEQFF. CDR3 nucleotide sequence: TGCAGCGTTGAAGATCCGGGACGGGGATACAATGAGCAGTTCTTC.

The chain is built from TRBV15 and TRBJ1-2; D might be TRBD1 (5 bases). The CDR3 has 16 amino acids. Trimming took 1 base from V and 0 from J, leaving 12 bases between them. Germline values: CDR1 LNHNV, CDR2 YYDKDF (reference sequence). CDR3 in amino acids: CATSRAKQETNYGYTF. CDR3 in DNA: TGTGCCACCAGCAGAGCCAAACAGGAAACTAACTATGGCTACACCTTC.

This chain uses TRBV6-5 with TRBJ1-1; D is undetermined. The length of the CDR3 is 14 residues. The V end lost 7 bases, the J end lost 1 base, and 13 bases lay between the germline ends. The germline V gene has CDR1 MNHEY and CDR2 SVGAGI. CDR3 sequence (DNA): TGTGCCAGCACGACTCTATTACAGAACACTGAAGCTTTCTTT. It codes for CASTTLLQNTEAFF.

J is TRBJ1-1 and V is TRBV7-2; D not certain. The V and J ends lost 6 bases and 3 bases respectively, with 11 bases between them. This CDR3 has 13 amino acids. CDR1 and CDR2 from the germline V gene are SGHTA and FQGNSA. CDR3 sequence reads: CASSKGIYTEAFF. The DNA of the CDR3 is TGTGCCAGCAGTAAGGGAATTTACACTGAAGCTTTCTTT.

The V call is TRBV7-8, the J call TRBJ1-6; 9 bases are a match to TRBD1. This CDR3 has 15 amino acids. V dropped 4 bases and J dropped 9; count of bases not matched to a gene: 7. The germline V gene has CDR1 SGHVS and CDR2 FQNEAQ. The CDR3 nucleotides read TGTGCCAGCAGCTCCCGGGACAGGGAGGGTTCACCCCTCCACTTT. Encoded protein: CASSSRDREGSPLHF.

This chain connects TRBV29-1 to TRBJ2-3, with a tentative D call TRBD2 (6 bases). This CDR3 is 19 amino acids long. V was clipped by 3 bases and J by 3 bases, with 28 bases between them. Germline values: CDR1 SQVTM, CDR2 ANQGSEA. CDR3 sequence reads: CSVDKFPSGRYPSTDTQYF. The CDR3 DNA is TGCAGCGTTGATAAGTTCCCCAGCGGGCGTTATCCGTCAACAGATACGCAGTATTTT.

V and J are TRBV29-1 and TRBJ2-7, with a weak D call TRBD2 (6 bases). Trimming pared 0 bases from V and 3 bases from J, leaving 12 bases between. Per germline, CDR1 SQVTM and CDR2 ANQGSEA. The CDR3 is 14 amino acids. The CDR3 nucleotides read TGCAGCGTTGAAGATAGTGGGGGGATCTACGAGCAGTACTTC. Translated, it gives CSVEDSGGIYEQYF.

This clone was seen only a few times. The chain recombines TRBV9 with TRBJ1-1; no firm D call. The length of the CDR3 is 13 residues. Germline values: CDR1 SGDLS, CDR2 YYNGEE. The germline V and J ends were trimmed by 0 bases and 5 bases, with 8 bases remaining between them. CDR3 sequence (DNA): TGTGCCAGCAGCGTAGTAACCGGGACTGAAGCTTTCTTT. This gives the protein CASSVVTGTEAFF.

This clone was picked up a small number of times. The chain has TRBV5-4 and TRBJ2-3, with D perhaps TRBD2 (6 bases). This CDR3 has 15 amino acids. The V gene's germline CDR1 is SGHNT and CDR2 YYREEE (reference sequence). V was cut by 2 bases and J by 2 bases, with 12 bases left in between. CDR3 region: CASSFARGNTDTQYF. The DNA of the CDR3 is TGTGCCAGCAGCTTCGCGCGGGGTAACACAGATACGCAGTATTTT.

This chain links TRBV28 with TRBJ2-5; D may be TRBD1 or TRBD2 (6 bases each). TRBJ2-7 matches the DNA end more closely, so the J call is doubtful. CDR1 is MDHEN and CDR2 is SYDVKM in the germline V gene. There are 12 residues in the CDR3. CDR3 DNA: TGTGCCAGCAGTTTATCGGGGGCCGAGCAGTACTTC. It specifies CASSLSGAEQYF.

This clone was counted at least ten times. Within the sample, other DNA sequences also encode this same CDR3. The CDR3: CASKQGDQPQHF. For the CDR3, the DNA is TGTGCCAGCAAACAGGGAGATCAGCCCCAGCATTTT. This chain links TRBV2 with TRBJ1-5; TRBD1 is a possible D gene (6 bases). From germline, CDR1 is SNHLY and CDR2 FYNNEI. V lost 7 bases and J lost 5, with 9 bases in between. The CDR3 has 12 amino acids.

This clone has more than one count but fewer than ten. The V call is TRBV5-1, the J call TRBJ2-1; tentative D call: TRBD2 (6 bases). CDR1 and CDR2 (germline): SGHRS, YFSETQ. This CDR3 has 15 residues. V was trimmed by 4 bases and J by 7 bases, leaving 18 bases between them. This CDR3 is CASSPFPGGRNEQFF. The CDR3 coding sequence is TGCGCCAGCAGCCCCTTTCCCGGGGGAAGGAATGAGCAGTTCTTC.

A single count supports this clone. The chain couples TRBV30 to TRBJ1-2, with D possibly TRBD1 on 6 matching bases. The CDR3 is 14 residues long. Germline-derived CDR1 and CDR2 are GTSNPN and SVGIG (reference sequence). V gave up 3 bases and J gave up 5 bases, with 16 bases separating them. In DNA form, the CDR3 reads TGTGCCTGGAGAGTCGTGGGGGGCGGGTATGGCTACACCTTC. Translated, it gives CAWRVVGGGYGYTF.

The CDR3 DNA sequence: TGTGCCAGCAGTCCAATAGGGACTAGCGGGGCGAGCACAGATACGCAGTATTTT. It yields the protein CASSPIGTSGASTDTQYF. This chain links TRBV27 with TRBJ2-3; 13 bases are shared with TRBD2. The germline gives CDR1 MNHEY, CDR2 SMNVEV (reference sequence). CDR3 length: 18 amino acids. With 5 bases clipped from V and 0 bases from J, the junction kept 8 bases outside the gene matches.

In this sample, this clone turned up many times. The chain's CDR3 is CASSLVGGDEQYF. CDR3 coding DNA: TGTGCCAGCAGCTTAGTTGGCGGGGACGAGCAGTACTTC. V gene TRBV11-2 combines with J gene TRBJ2-7; TRBD2 might be the D (6 bases). This CDR3 comprises 13 residues. The ends were cut back, 1 base at V and 5 bases at J, with 9 bases in the middle. Germline V gene data show CDR1 as SGHAT and CDR2 as FQNNGV.

This clone came up once. This chain uses TRBV7-2 with TRBJ2-7; the D gene is possibly TRBD1 (5 bases). Looked up from germline, CDR1 is SGHTA and CDR2 is FQGNSA. V was trimmed by 1 base and J by 1 base, leaving 20 bases between them. CDR3 length: 18 amino acids. CDR3 coding DNA: TGTGCCAGCAGCTTAGGTCCGGGTGGGCAGGGAATATCCTACGAGCAGTACTTC. Amino acid sequence: CASSLGPGGQGISYEQYF. Full variable domain (remainder filled in from reference TRBV7-2 and TRBJ2-7): GAGVSQSPSNKVTEKGKDVELRCDPISGHTALYWYRQSLGQGLEFLIYFQGNSAPDKSGLPSDRFSAERTGGSVSTLTIQRTQQEDSAVYLCASSLGPGGQGISYEQYFGPGTRLTVT.

The chain links TRBV30 to TRBJ2-7; possibly TRBD1 for D (6 bases). Trimming took off 0 bases at V and 4 bases at J, with 13 bases between the two ends. Germline loops: CDR1 GTSNPN, CDR2 SVGIG (reference sequence). This CDR3 has 14 amino acids. The CDR3 loop reads CAWSVPGVVYEQYF. CDR3 sequence (DNA): TGTGCCTGGAGTGTACCAGGGGTCGTTTACGAGCAGTACTTC.

The chain links TRBV5-1 to TRBJ2-7; D gene ambiguous. This CDR3 region has 13 residues. CDR1 is SGHRS, CDR2 YFSETQ, per germline. V dropped 0 bases and J dropped 4 bases, with 8 bases sitting between them. In DNA, the CDR3 is TGCGCCAGCAGCTTGGATCCCGGATACGAGCAGTACTTC. It specifies CASSLDPGYEQYF.

This chain uses TRBV4-2 with TRBJ2-3; 12 bases are shared with TRBD2. The germline CDR1 and CDR2 sequences are LGHNA and YNFKEQ. J gave up 5 bases and V 1 base, and 19 bases lay outside the gene matches. CDR3 size: 21 residues. CDR3 sequence (DNA): TGTGCCAGCAGCCAAGGGCGGTCCCTAGCGGGGGGGCGAGACCCACAAGATACGCAGTATTTT. It specifies CASSQGRSLAGGRDPQDTQYF.

This clone occurred many times. V is TRBV6-5 and J is TRBJ2-1; D perhaps matches TRBD1 (5 bases). Germline CDR1 reads MNHEY; CDR2 reads SVGAGI. This CDR3 has 13 residues. Trimming pared 5 bases from V and 10 bases from J, leaving 15 bases between. CDR3 in amino acids: CASSPQGFGEQFF. Written as DNA, the CDR3 is TGTGCCAGCAGTCCGCAGGGCTTCGGCGAGCAGTTCTTC.